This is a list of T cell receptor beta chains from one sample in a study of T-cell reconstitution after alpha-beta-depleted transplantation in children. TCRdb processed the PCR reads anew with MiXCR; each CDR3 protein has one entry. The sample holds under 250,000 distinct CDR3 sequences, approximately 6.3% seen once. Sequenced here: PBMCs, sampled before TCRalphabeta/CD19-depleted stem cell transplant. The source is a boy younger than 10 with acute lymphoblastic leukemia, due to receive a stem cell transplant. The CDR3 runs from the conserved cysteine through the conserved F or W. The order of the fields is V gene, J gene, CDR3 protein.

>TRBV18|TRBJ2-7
CASSPRRGYEQYF
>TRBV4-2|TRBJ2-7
CASSQDKGAGGPFEQYF
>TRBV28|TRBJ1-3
CASSLAARDTGNTIYF
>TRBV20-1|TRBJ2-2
CSARARDGNTGELFF
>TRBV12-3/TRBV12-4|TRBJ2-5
CASSSRKAGGPGWQRETQYF
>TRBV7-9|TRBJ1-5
CASSLTGGDQPQHF
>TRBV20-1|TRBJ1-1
CSIYTRDRGFVAEAFF
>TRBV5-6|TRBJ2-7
CASTRNWGGSYEQYF
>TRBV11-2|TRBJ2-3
CASSLAGGGGDTQYF
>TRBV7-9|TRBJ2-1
CAGRQRGGEQFF
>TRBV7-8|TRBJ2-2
CASSLGQVGELFF
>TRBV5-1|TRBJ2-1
CASSALAGGNYEQFF
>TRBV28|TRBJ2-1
CASSLIRGYEQFF
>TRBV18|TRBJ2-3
CASSPPSGSSTDTQYF
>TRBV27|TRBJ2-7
CASSLPGQGLGEQYF
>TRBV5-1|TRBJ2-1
CASSSGTLNVDEQFF
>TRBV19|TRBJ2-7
CASSIFPRGSSYEQYF
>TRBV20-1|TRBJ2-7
CSARGGLAGWSSYEQYF
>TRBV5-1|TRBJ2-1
CASTVGQLSNEQFF
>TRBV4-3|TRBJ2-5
CASSQDTSLAGGQTQYF
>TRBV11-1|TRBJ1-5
CASRYGVRDWYGNQPQHF
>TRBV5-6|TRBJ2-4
CASSPRGLAKNIQYF